This T cell receptor beta chain was captured in a study of T-cell reconstitution after alpha-beta-depleted transplantation in children. For TCRbeta, the library was prepared with unique molecular identifiers. TCRdb redid the calling of the PCR reads with MiXCR, one entry per CDR3 protein. The sample shows 780,000 or so distinct CDR3 sequences, about 15% of them seen only once. Study-wide results and limits: Most T-cell counts and diversity one year after the transplant came from T cells that were newly produced.

The CDR3 consists of 13 residues. The germline CDR1 and CDR2 sequences are DFQATT and SNEGSKA (reference sequence). Trimming took off 3 bases at V and 4 bases at J, with 11 bases between the two ends. This clonotype showed up just a few times. What it recognizes is unknown. The TCR comes from a male patient between 10 and 17 years old who had a stem cell transplant for acute lymphoblastic leukemia, so the T cells may come from the graft donor. The starting material was PBMCs, mostly from graft donor cells, obtained 360 days after TCRalphabeta/CD19-depleted stem cell transplant. This chain uses TRBV20-1 with TRBJ2-3; the D gene is possibly TRBD2 (6 bases). The CDR3 nucleotides are TGCAGTGCTAGTCCCGGGGGTCCAGATACGCAGTATTTT. Translation gives CSASPGGPDTQYF.